The rows below give T cell receptor beta chains drawn from one sample of a study of technical replicates of blood from a handful of donors. TCRdb's copy holds only in-frame clones and misses some; the assay was immunoSEQ multiplex PCR. The sample lists 80,000 to 95,000 clones, 94% occurring once. Sequencing was done on a sample of T cells isolated from PBMCs. These receptors came from a human donor in good health. CDR3s include the opening cysteine and the closing phenylalanine or tryptophan. A D gene is named only where the DNA matches it firmly. Where a row states a size, it is once, few, many or the class of an expanded clone; other rows omit it.

clone_size j_call d_call cdr3_length v_call cdr3_nt cdr3_aa
NA TRBJ2-1 NA 13 TRBV7-9 TGTGCCAGCAGCGCATCCTCTATTCTTCAGCAGTTCTTC CASSASSILQQFF
NA TRBJ2-7 NA 15 TRBV4-1 TGCGCCAGCAGCCCAGAGGCTATTGGGAGTTACGAGCAGTACTTC CASSPEAIGSYEQYF
NA TRBJ1-6 NA 13 TRBV19 TGTGCCAGTAGTATCAAGGAGGGCTCACCCCTCCACTTT CASSIKEGSPLHF
NA TRBJ2-7 TRBD2 13 TRBV7-9 TGTGCCAGCAGCCTCCCTAGCGGGAACGAGCAGTACTTC CASSLPSGNEQYF
once TRBJ2-1 TRBD2 16 TRBV14 TGTGCCAGCAGCCGGTATAGCGGGAGCCTCTACAATGAGCAGTTCTTC CASSRYSGSLYNEQFF
NA TRBJ1-5 TRBD1 16 TRBV15 TGTGCCACCAGCCCCCCACAGGGGGCTGGCAATCAGCCCCAGCATTTT CATSPPQGAGNQPQHF
NA TRBJ1-2 NA 14 TRBV6-1 TGTGCCAGCAGTGAACGGCGGGCTAACTATGGCTACACCTTC CASSERRANYGYTF
NA TRBJ2-5 NA 15 TRBV19 TGTGCCAGTAGTATTGTTTGGGGGGAAGGGCGGACCCAGTACTTC CASSIVWGEGRTQYF
NA TRBJ2-3 NA 16 TRBV4-2 TGTGCCAGCAGCCAAGAGGAGTGGGTGTCCACAGATACGCAGTATTTT CASSQEEWVSTDTQYF
NA TRBJ2-7 TRBD1 13 TRBV29-1 TGCAGCGTTATTAGCAGGGGGAGTTACGAGCAGTACTTC CSVISRGSYEQYF
NA TRBJ1-4 TRBD1 16 TRBV6-6 TGTGCCAGCAGTGGGACAGGTACTGCGGCTAATGAAAAACTGTTTTTT CASSGTGTAANEKLFF
NA TRBJ2-6 NA 17 TRBV5-1 TGCGCCAGCAGCTTGACAGGATCGAGCTCTGGGGCCAACGTCCTGACTTTC CASSLTGSSSGANVLTF
NA TRBJ2-5 NA 16 TRBV2 TGTGCCAGCAGTGAAGCGCTTCGTGGCACCCAAGAGACCCAGTACTTC CASSEALRGTQETQYF
once TRBJ2-7 TRBD1 16 TRBV6-5 TGTGCCAGCAGTTACTCTATTGCAGGGGGCCAGCTCGAGCAGTACTTC CASSYSIAGGQLEQYF
NA TRBJ1-1 NA 14 TRBV28 TGTGCCAGCAGTATGGCCTCACGCCCCCCTGAAGCTTTCTTT CASSMASRPPEAFF
NA TRBJ2-3 NA 13 TRBV4-2 TGTGCCAGCAGCCAACTAACGGCAGATACGCAGTATTTT CASSQLTADTQYF
NA TRBJ2-6 TRBD1 17 TRBV4-1 TGCGCCAGCAGCCCAGGACAGGCCCTTACTGGGGCCAACGTCCTGACTTTC CASSPGQALTGANVLTF
NA TRBJ1-2 TRBD1 17 TRBV4-1 TGCGCCAGCAGCCAAGATCCGCTACCGGGGTCAGGGGGTGGCTACACCTTC CASSQDPLPGSGGGYTF
NA TRBJ1-4 NA 15 TRBV28 TGTGCCAGCAGGGGCTTTGGTGAGACTAATGAAAAACTGTTTTTT CASRGFGETNEKLFF
NA TRBJ2-2 NA 12 TRBV6-5 TGTGCCATCTCCCCAGGGCGCGGGGAGCTGTTTTTT CAISPGRGELFF
NA TRBJ2-7 NA 14 TRBV5-1 TGCGCCAGCAGCTTGGGGCAGAAATCCTACGAGCAGTACTTC CASSLGQKSYEQYF
NA TRBJ2-7 TRBD2 11 TRBV5-1 TGCGCCAGCAGCGACTCCGGGACTACGTACTTC CASSDSGTTYF
NA TRBJ2-7 TRBD1 14 TRBV18 TGTGCCAGCTCACCACAAGACAGGGGGAACGAGCAGTACTTC CASSPQDRGNEQYF
NA TRBJ1-2 NA 14 TRBV9 TGTGCCAGCAGCTCCTGGACACCCGTCAATGGCTACACCTTC CASSSWTPVNGYTF
NA TRBJ1-1 NA 13 TRBV4-2 TGTGCCAGCACCGAATACATGGACACTGAAGCTTTCTTT CASTEYMDTEAFF
NA TRBJ1-5 NA 16 TRBV30 TGTGCCTGCGACAGTCCCTCCCTACTTAGCAATCAGCCCCAGCATTTT CACDSPSLLSNQPQHF
NA TRBJ2-7 NA 12 TRBV6-1 TGTGCCAGCAGAACAGGATCCTACGAGCAGTACTTC CASRTGSYEQYF
NA TRBJ2-3 NA 16 TRBV7-2 TGTGCCAGCAGCTTAATCGTCTCCAGGGGCACAGATACGCAGTATTTT CASSLIVSRGTDTQYF
once TRBJ2-7 NA 17 TRBV11-2 TGTGCCAGCACTAGAGCGCTGGGGATTCAGGGCCTCTACGAGCAGTACTTC CASTRALGIQGLYEQYF
NA TRBJ2-2 TRBD2 17 TRBV12-5 TGTGCTAGTGGTTTTATTAGCGGGGGGTCGAACACCGGGGAGCTGTTTTTT CASGFISGGSNTGELFF
NA TRBJ2-1 TRBD2 16 TRBV4-2 TGTGCCAGCAGCCAGGATTTAGCGGGCTTGAATAATGAGCAGTTCTTC CASSQDLAGLNNEQFF
NA TRBJ2-7 NA 12 TRBV5-8 TGTGCCAGCGGCCCCTCGGGCTACGAGCAGTACTTC CASGPSGYEQYF
NA TRBJ1-5 NA 13 TRBV9 TGTGCCAGCAGCATTTCTGTCGGAGGGCCCCAGCATTTT CASSISVGGPQHF
NA TRBJ1-1 NA 15 TRBV14 TGTGCCAGCAGTAAACAGGCCTGGGGGGGCACTGAAGCTTTCTTT CASSKQAWGGTEAFF
NA TRBJ2-7 TRBD2 17 TRBV5-1 TGCGCCAGCAGCTTGACAGGAACGGGAGGGCCCTCCTACGAGCAGTACTTC CASSLTGTGGPSYEQYF